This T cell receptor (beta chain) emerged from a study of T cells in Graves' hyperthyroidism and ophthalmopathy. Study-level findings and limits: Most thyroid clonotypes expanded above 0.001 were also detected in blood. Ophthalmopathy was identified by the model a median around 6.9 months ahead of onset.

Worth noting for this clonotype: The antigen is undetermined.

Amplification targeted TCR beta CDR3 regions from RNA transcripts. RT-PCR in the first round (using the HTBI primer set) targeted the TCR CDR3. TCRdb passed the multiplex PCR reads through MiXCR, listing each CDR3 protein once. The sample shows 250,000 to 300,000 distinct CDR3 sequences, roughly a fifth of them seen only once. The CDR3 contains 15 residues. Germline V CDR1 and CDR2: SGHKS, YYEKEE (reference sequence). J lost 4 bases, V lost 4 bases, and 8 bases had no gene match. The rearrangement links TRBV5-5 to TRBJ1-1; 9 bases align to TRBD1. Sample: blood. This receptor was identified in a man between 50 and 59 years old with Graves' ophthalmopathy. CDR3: CASSPRQGVPTEAFF. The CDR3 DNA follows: TGTGCCAGCAGCCCAAGACAGGGGGTTCCCACTGAAGCTTTCTTT.